These T cell receptor beta chains were read from a single sample in a study of T cell changes during pregnancy in multiple sclerosis. Generated by immunoSEQ multiplex PCR, the TCRdb table keeps only in-frame clones and is missing some. This table holds around 60,000 clones, 80% to 95% found once. Sample: peripheral blood, taken in the third trimester of pregnancy. These receptors all stem from a female donor in good health, enrolled as a control in a pregnancy study. Both conserved end residues are part of each CDR3. Each record gives: J gene, D gene, clone size, V gene, CDR3 DNA, CDR3 protein. D genes are given only for firm matches. The size field is filled for only some rows; it gives once, few, many or a size class.

TRBJ2-1 TRBD2 NA TRBV7-8 TGTGCCAGCAGCTTAAGCGCGGGAGGAATATACAATGAGCAGTTCTTC CASSLSAGGIYNEQFF
TRBJ1-6 NA once TRBV4-1 TGCGCCAGCAGCCAAGGAACCGAGGGGGGGTGGCATTCACCCCTCCACTTT CASSQGTEGGWHSPLHF
TRBJ2-7 NA few TRBV6-5 TGTGCCAGCAGAGAGGGGGATGAGCAGTACTTC CASREGDEQYF
TRBJ1-1 NA NA TRBV19 TGTGCCAGTAGTCCCCCTGGGGTGGAGGGGATCAACACTGAAGCTTTCTTT CASSPPGVEGINTEAFF
TRBJ2-7 TRBD1 NA TRBV7-9 TGTGCCAGCAGCTTCAGGACGCCCAGGGGGTCCGGCTACGAGCAGTACTTC CASSFRTPRGSGYEQYF
TRBJ2-3 TRBD2 NA TRBV18 TGTGCCAGCTCACCAAAGCGGGAGCCTCACCAATTTAGCACAGATACGCAGTATTTT CASSPKREPHQFSTDTQYF
TRBJ1-1 NA once TRBV6-6 TGTGCCAGCAGTTACTCGGACAGTCTGATGGCTTTCTTT CASSYSDSLMAFF
TRBJ1-6 NA once TRBV30 TGTGCCTGGGGTCCTATAGCGGATTCACCCCTCCACTTT CAWGPIADSPLHF
TRBJ2-6 NA NA TRBV27 TGTGCCAGCAGTTCAAGGCGGGCGGGGGCCAACGTCCTGACTTTC CASSSRRAGANVLTF
TRBJ2-1 TRBD2 once TRBV6-5 TGTGCCAGCAGCCCTACTAGCGGGGGAGGCAATGAGCAGTTCTTC CASSPTSGGGNEQFF
TRBJ1-1 NA NA TRBV19 TGTGCCAGTAGTATAGGGACAGAGAACACTGAAGCTTTCTTT CASSIGTENTEAFF
TRBJ2-7 NA NA TRBV6-1 TGTGCCAGCAGTGAAGCCGACAGCGAGCAGTACTTC CASSEADSEQYF
TRBJ1-5 NA NA TRBV19 TGTGCCAGTAGTTCCAAAGCGGATCAGCCCCAGCATTTT CASSSKADQPQHF
TRBJ1-6 NA NA TRBV19 TGTGCCAGTAGTATAGACAGGGCCGCCTCACCCCTCCACTTT CASSIDRAASPLHF
TRBJ2-7 NA NA TRBV6-1 TGTGCCAGCAGTGAGACTACCTCCTACGAGCAGTACTTC CASSETTSYEQYF
TRBJ2-1 NA NA TRBV5-6 TGTGCCAGCAGCTTGGGGGGGCTAGCGGAGGGGCAGTTCTTC CASSLGGLAEGQFF
TRBJ1-1 NA NA TRBV19 TGTGCCAGTAAGGGAGACACTGAAGCTTTCTTT CASKGDTEAFF
TRBJ2-7 NA NA TRBV5-1 TGCGCCAGCAGCTTGGTTCCGGGAGTTGTCTACGAGCAGTACTTC CASSLVPGVVYEQYF
TRBJ2-7 NA NA TRBV7-5 TGTGTCAGAAGCTTAGCGACGGGGGAGTTCCTCCACGAGCAGTACTTC CVRSLATGEFLHEQYF
TRBJ1-3 TRBD1 NA TRBV2 TGTGCCAGCAGTGTACGACAGGGAGAGAACACCATATATTTT CASSVRQGENTIYF
TRBJ2-3 NA NA TRBV2 TGTGCCAGCAGTGAAGTTACGGGGAGAGATACGCAGTATTTT CASSEVTGRDTQYF
TRBJ2-3 TRBD2 NA TRBV6-4 TGTGCCAGCAGTGAAGAGGTAGCGGGGGGTGCAGATACGCAGTATTTT CASSEEVAGGADTQYF
TRBJ2-1 TRBD2 NA TRBV19 TGTGCCAGTAGTTCGATCGGCACGGGACTAGTAACGAATGAGCAGTTCTTC CASSSIGTGLVTNEQFF
TRBJ2-5 TRBD1 NA TRBV28 TGTGCCAGCAGTTTTCCCCGAGGGACAGGGAGGGTGAAGACCCAGTACTTC CASSFPRGTGRVKTQYF
TRBJ2-7 NA NA TRBV6-5 TGTGCCAGCAGCCAAGACAGGACGAGCTCCTACGAGCAGTACTTC CASSQDRTSSYEQYF
TRBJ2-1 NA NA TRBV10-3 TGTGCCATCTCAAGGACAGCTAACAATGAGCAGTTCTTC CAISRTANNEQFF
TRBJ2-2 TRBD2 NA TRBV7-3 TGTGCCAGCAGCCGTACTAGCGGGAAGGCCGGGGAGCTGTTTTTT CASSRTSGKAGELFF
TRBJ1-2 NA NA TRBV10-3 TGTGCCATCAGCCCCATAGGGGCTAACTATGGCTACACCTTC CAISPIGANYGYTF
TRBJ2-5 NA once TRBV4-1 TGCGCCAGCAGCCCCCTGCGGCGCGAAGAGACCCAGTACTTC CASSPLRREETQYF
TRBJ2-1 NA NA TRBV9 TGTGCCAGCAGCGCCGGGTCCCGCTCCTACAATGAGCAGTTCTTC CASSAGSRSYNEQFF
TRBJ2-5 NA once TRBV29-1 TGCAGCGTTGATACAGGGAACGCGGGGACCCAGTACTTC CSVDTGNAGTQYF
TRBJ2-2 TRBD1 NA TRBV28 TGTGCCAGCACCTCCTACAGTAGGGGGCTGACCGGGGAGCTGTTTTTT CASTSYSRGLTGELFF
TRBJ1-6 NA NA TRBV11-2 TGTGCCAGCAGCTTACTCCAGGGCTCCTATAATTCACCCCTCCACTTT CASSLLQGSYNSPLHF
TRBJ1-1 TRBD1 NA TRBV28 TGTGCCAGCAGTTTAGGGGACAGGGCTAACACTGAAGCTTTCTTT CASSLGDRANTEAFF
TRBJ1-1 TRBD1 NA TRBV5-6 TGTGCCAGCAGCTTTGGACAGGCCATGAACACTGAAGCTTTCTTT CASSFGQAMNTEAFF
TRBJ2-3 TRBD2 NA TRBV9 TGTGCCAGCAGCGCCCTCTCGCTAGCGGGAGATACGCAGTATTTT CASSALSLAGDTQYF
TRBJ2-2 NA NA TRBV5-6 TGTGCCAGCAGCAACACTAGGAACCCGAACACCGGGGAGCTGTTTTTT CASSNTRNPNTGELFF
TRBJ2-5 TRBD1 NA TRBV11-1 TGTGCCAGCAGCACGGACAGGGAAGAGACCCAGTACTTC CASSTDREETQYF
TRBJ2-2 TRBD2 NA TRBV2 TGTGCCAGCAGTGATAGGACTAGCGGGGGCGGGGAGCTGTTTTTT CASSDRTSGGGELFF
TRBJ1-3 NA NA TRBV19 TGTGCCAGTAGTATTGGCGGCGTTGCCTCTGGAAACACCATATATTTT CASSIGGVASGNTIYF
TRBJ2-6 NA NA TRBV5-6 TGTGCCAGCAGCTCACAGGGCTTTCACTCTGGGGCCAACGTCCTGACTTTC CASSSQGFHSGANVLTF